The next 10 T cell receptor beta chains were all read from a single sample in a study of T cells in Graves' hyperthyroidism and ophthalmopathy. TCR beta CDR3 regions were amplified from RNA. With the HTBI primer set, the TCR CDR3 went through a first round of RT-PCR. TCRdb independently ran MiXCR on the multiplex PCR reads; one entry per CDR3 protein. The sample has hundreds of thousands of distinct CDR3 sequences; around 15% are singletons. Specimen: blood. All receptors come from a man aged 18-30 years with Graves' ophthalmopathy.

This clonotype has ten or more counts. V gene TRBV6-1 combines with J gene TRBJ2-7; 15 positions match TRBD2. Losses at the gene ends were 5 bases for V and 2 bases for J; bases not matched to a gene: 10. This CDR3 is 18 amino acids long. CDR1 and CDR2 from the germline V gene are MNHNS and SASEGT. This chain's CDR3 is CASSHRTSGRALAYEQYF. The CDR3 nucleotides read TGTGCCAGCAGTCATAGGACTAGCGGGAGGGCGTTGGCCTACGAGCAGTACTTC.

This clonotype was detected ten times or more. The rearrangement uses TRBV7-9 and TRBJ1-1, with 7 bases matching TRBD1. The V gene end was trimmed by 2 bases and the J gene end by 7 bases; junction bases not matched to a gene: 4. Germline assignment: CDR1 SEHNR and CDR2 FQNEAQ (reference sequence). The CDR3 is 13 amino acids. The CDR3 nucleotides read TGTGCCAGCAGCTTACAGGGGGACGGTGAAGCTTTCTTT. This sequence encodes CASSLQGDGEAFF. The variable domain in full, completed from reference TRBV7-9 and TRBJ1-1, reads DTGVSQNPRHKITKRGQNVTFRCDPISEHNRLYWYRQTLGQGPEFLTYFQNEAQLEKSRLLSDRFSAERPKGSFSTLEIQRTEQGDSAMYLCASSLQGDGEAFFGQGTRLTVV.

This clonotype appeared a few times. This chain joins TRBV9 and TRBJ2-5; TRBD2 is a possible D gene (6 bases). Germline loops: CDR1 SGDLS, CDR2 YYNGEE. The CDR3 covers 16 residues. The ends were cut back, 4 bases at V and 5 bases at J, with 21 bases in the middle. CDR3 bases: TGTGCCAGCAGCACGCGGGGTCTCGAGGTGACGGAGACCCAGTACTTC. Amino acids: CASSTRGLEVTETQYF.

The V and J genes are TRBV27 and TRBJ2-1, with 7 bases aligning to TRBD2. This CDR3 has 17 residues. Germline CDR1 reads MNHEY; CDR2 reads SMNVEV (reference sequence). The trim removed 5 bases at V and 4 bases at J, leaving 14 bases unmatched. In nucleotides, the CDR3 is TGTGCCAGCAGTCTCGACTCAGGACTAGGCGTTTACAATGAGCAGTTCTTC. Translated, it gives CASSLDSGLGVYNEQFF.

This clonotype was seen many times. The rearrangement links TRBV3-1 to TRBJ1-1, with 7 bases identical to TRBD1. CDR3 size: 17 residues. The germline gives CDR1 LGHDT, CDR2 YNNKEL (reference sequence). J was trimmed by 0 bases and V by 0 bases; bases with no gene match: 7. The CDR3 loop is CASSQEDEGAMNTEAFF. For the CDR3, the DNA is TGTGCCAGCAGCCAAGAGGACGAGGGGGCAATGAACACTGAAGCTTTCTTT.

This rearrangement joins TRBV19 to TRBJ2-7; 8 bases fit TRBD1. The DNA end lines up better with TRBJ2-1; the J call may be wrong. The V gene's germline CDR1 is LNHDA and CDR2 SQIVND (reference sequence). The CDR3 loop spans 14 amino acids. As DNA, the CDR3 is TGTGCCAGTAGTGTCGGACAGGGATCCTACGAGCAGTTCTTC. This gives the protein CASSVGQGSYEQFF.

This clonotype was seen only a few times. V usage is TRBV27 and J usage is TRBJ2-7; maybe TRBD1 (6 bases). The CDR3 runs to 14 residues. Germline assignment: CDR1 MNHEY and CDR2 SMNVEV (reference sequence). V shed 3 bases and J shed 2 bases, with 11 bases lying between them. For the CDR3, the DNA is TGTGCCAGCAGTTTGAGTCAGGGGCCCTACGAGCAGTACTTC. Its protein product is CASSLSQGPYEQYF.

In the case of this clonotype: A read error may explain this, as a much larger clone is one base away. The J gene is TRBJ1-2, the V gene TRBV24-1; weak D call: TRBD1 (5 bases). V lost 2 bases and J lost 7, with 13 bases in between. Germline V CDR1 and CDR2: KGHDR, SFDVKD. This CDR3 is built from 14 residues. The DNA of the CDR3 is TGTGCCACCAGTGATTCAGGGCACAGTGGTGGCTACACCTTC. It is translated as CATSDSGHSGGYTF.

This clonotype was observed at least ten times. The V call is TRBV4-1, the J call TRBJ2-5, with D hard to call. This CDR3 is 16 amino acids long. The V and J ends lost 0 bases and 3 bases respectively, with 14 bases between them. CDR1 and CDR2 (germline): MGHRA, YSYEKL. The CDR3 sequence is CASSQEGRLAKETQYF. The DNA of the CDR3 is TGCGCCAGCAGCCAAGAGGGCCGGCTTGCCAAAGAGACCCAGTACTTC.

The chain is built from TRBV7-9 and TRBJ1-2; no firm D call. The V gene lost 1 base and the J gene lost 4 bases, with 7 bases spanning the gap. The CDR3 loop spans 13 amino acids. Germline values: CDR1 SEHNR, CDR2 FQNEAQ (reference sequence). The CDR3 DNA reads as TGTGCCAGCAGCTTAGAAGTCTCCTATGGCTACACCTTC. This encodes CASSLEVSYGYTF.